The next 24 T cell receptor beta chains were all read from a single sample in a study of shared clonotypes between healthy human individuals. Some clones are missing from TCRdb's copy, which holds only in-frame ones; the method was immunoSEQ multiplex PCR. The sample shows 550,000 to 800,000 clones, less than 95% of them seen only once. The material sequenced was memory CD8+ T cells from PBMCs. Subset here: CD45RO+ cells pooled with CCR7-negative TemRA cells. The receptors here all came from a man younger than 35 in good health. Some clones in this sample may be carry-over from other donors' samples.

The V and J genes are TRBV7-2 and TRBJ2-3; D remains ambiguous. V was trimmed by 4 bases and J by 0 bases, leaving 5 bases between them. CDR3 length: 13 residues. Per the germline V gene, CDR1 is SGHTA and CDR2 is FQGNSA. The CDR3 nucleotides are TGTGCCAGCAGCTCCTTTAGCACAGATACGCAGTATTTT. Protein: CASSSFSTDTQYF. Variable domain in full (rest from reference TRBV7-2 and TRBJ2-3): GAGVSQSPSNKVTEKGKDVELRCDPISGHTALYWYRQSLGQGLEFLIYFQGNSAPDKSGLPSDRFSAERTGGSVSTLTIQRTQQEDSAVYLCASSSFSTDTQYFGPGTRLTVL.

The rearrangement uses TRBV6-6 and TRBJ1-3, with a possible D match to TRBD1 (6 bases). Germline V lookup: CDR1 MNHNY, CDR2 SVGAGI (reference sequence). This CDR3 has 14 residues. Trimming took off 4 bases at V and 0 bases at J, with 7 bases between the two ends. The CDR3 sequence is CASSLDSSGNTIYF. CDR3 bases: TGTGCCAGCAGTTTGGACAGCTCTGGAAACACCATATATTTT.

The chain couples TRBV19 to TRBJ2-1; 7 nucleotides match TRBD2. Unmatched junction bases numbered 4, after V lost 3 bases and J lost 2 bases. The germline V gene encodes CDR1 LNHDA and CDR2 SQIVND (reference sequence). The CDR3 has 15 amino acids. The CDR3 spells CASSIGGSPYNEQFF. The CDR3, as DNA: TGTGCCAGTAGTATCGGCGGGAGCCCCTACAATGAGCAGTTCTTC. Combining the CDR3 with reference TRBV19 and TRBJ2-1 gives the whole variable domain DGGITQSPKYLFRKEGQNVTLSCEQNLNHDAMYWYRQDPGQGLRLIYYSQIVNDFQKGDIAEGYSVSREKKESFPLTVTSAQKNPTAFYLCASSIGGSPYNEQFFGPGTRLTVL.

The genes are TRBV7-9 and TRBJ2-2; D gene uncertain. This CDR3 is built from 15 residues. V lost 3 bases, J lost 1 base, and 9 bases lay in between. Germline V lookup: CDR1 SEHNR, CDR2 FQNEAQ (reference sequence). The CDR3 DNA reads as TGTGCCAGCAGCTTGTTGGACCTGAACACCGGGGAGCTGTTTTTT. Its protein product is CASSLLDLNTGELFF.

V and J are TRBV5-6 and TRBJ2-7, with no clear D. CDR1 is SGHDT, CDR2 YYEEEE, per germline. V shed 4 bases and J shed 0 bases, with 8 bases lying between them. The length of the CDR3 is 13 residues. The CDR3 protein is CASSPNFSYEQYF. CDR3 DNA sequence: TGTGCCAGCAGCCCAAACTTCTCCTACGAGCAGTACTTC.

The chain is built from TRBV7-9 and TRBJ2-6, with D perhaps TRBD1 or TRBD2 (5 bases each). The CDR3 is 15 amino acids. Between the trimmed V and J ends, which lost 11 bases and 4 bases, there was a span of 18 bases. Germline V gene lookup returns CDR1 SEHNR and CDR2 FQNEAQ (reference sequence). Here the CDR3 reads CAQVRGETGANVLTF. DNA of the CDR3: TGTGCCCAGGTCCGAGGGGAAACCGGGGCCAACGTCCTGACTTTC. The variable domain in full, completed from reference TRBV7-9 and TRBJ2-6, reads DTGVSQNPRHKITKRGQNVTFRCDPISEHNRLYWYRQTLGQGPEFLTYFQNEAQLEKSRLLSDRFSAERPKGSFSTLEIQRTEQGDSAMYLCAQVRGETGANVLTFGAGSRLTVL.

This chain uses TRBV9 with TRBJ2-7; D is ambiguous. V was pared by 0 bases and J by 4 bases, with 14 bases between. The CDR3 is made up of 15 amino acids. CDR1 is SGDLS, CDR2 YYNGEE, per germline. The CDR3 sequence is CASSVGQGFGYEQYF. In DNA, the CDR3 is TGTGCCAGCAGCGTAGGGCAAGGTTTTGGGTACGAGCAGTACTTC.

This chain uses TRBV7-9 with TRBJ2-7; TRBD1 aligns across 7 bases. The CDR3 is 16 residues long. V was clipped by 4 bases and J by 0 bases; unmatched bases: 9. The germline CDR1 and CDR2 sequences are SEHNR and FQNEAQ (reference sequence). The CDR3: CASSSPTGIISYEQYF. For the CDR3, the DNA is TGTGCCAGCAGCTCCCCGACAGGGATCATCTCCTACGAGCAGTACTTC.

J is TRBJ2-7 and V is TRBV4-3; D may be TRBD1 (6 bases). From germline, CDR1 is LGHNA and CDR2 YSLEER. V was trimmed by 3 bases and J by 0 bases, leaving 9 bases between them. The CDR3 sequence is 14 residues long. CDR3 sequence: CASSQGTNSYEQYF. Written as DNA, the CDR3 is TGCGCCAGCAGCCAGGGGACAAACTCCTACGAGCAGTACTTC.

V gene TRBV2 combines with J gene TRBJ2-2; 11 nucleotides align to TRBD2. CDR3 size: 15 residues. From germline, CDR1 is SNHLY and CDR2 FYNNEI. With 7 bases clipped from V and 2 bases from J, the junction kept 3 bases outside the gene matches. In nucleotides, the CDR3 is TGTGCCAGCACCGGGACTAGCGGAAACACCGGGGAGCTGTTTTTT. Protein sequence: CASTGTSGNTGELFF.

J is TRBJ1-5 and V is TRBV27; D unresolved. CDR3 length equals 16 residues. Trimming removed 6 bases from V and 6 bases from J, with 21 bases in between. Germline CDR1 and CDR2: MNHEY and SMNVEV (reference sequence). In nucleotides, the CDR3 is TGTGCCAGCAGCTCAACGACGTGGGGTGGTGGTCAGCCCCAGCATTTT. This sequence encodes CASSSTTWGGGQPQHF.

V gene TRBV13 combines with J gene TRBJ1-1; D is unclear. Trimming removed 5 bases at V and 4 bases at J, with 11 bases between. From germline, CDR1 is PRHDT and CDR2 FYEKMQ (reference sequence). The CDR3 is 13 residues long. The CDR3 here is CASSLGYSTEAFF. CDR3 bases: TGTGCCAGCAGCCTGGGGTACTCCACTGAAGCTTTCTTT. The whole variable domain, remainder taken from reference TRBV13 and TRBJ1-1, is AAGVIQSPRHLIKEKRETATLKCYPIPRHDTVYWYQQGPGQDPQFLISFYEKMQSDKGSIPDRFSAQQFSDYHSELNMSSLELGDSALYFCASSLGYSTEAFFGQGTRLTVV.

The chain links TRBV6-4 to TRBJ2-3; 8 bases agree with TRBD2. The V and J ends lost 3 bases and 4 bases, in that order; junction bases with no gene match: 6. The CDR3 sequence is 15 residues long. Germline loops: CDR1 MRHNA, CDR2 SNTAGT. The CDR3 nucleotides read TGTGCCAGCAGTGAAGGAGCGGGAGAAGCAGATACGCAGTATTTT. It translates to CASSEGAGEADTQYF.

This chain joins TRBV6-1 and TRBJ1-1; weak D call: TRBD1 (5 bases). V lost 4 bases and J 3 bases, leaving 9 bases between the germline ends. The CDR3 covers 13 residues. Germline V CDR1 and CDR2: MNHNS, SASEGT. In DNA, the CDR3 is TGTGCCAGCAGTGGGGGCCGCTACACTGAAGCTTTCTTT. Translated: CASSGGRYTEAFF.

The chain links TRBV28 to TRBJ1-1; D may be TRBD1 (6 bases). V shed 1 base and J shed 1 base, with 10 bases lying between them. The CDR3 runs 15 residues. Germline V gene data show CDR1 as MDHEN and CDR2 as SYDVKM. The CDR3 nucleotides read TGTGCCAGCAGTTTATTCCGGACAGCGAACACTGAAGCTTTCTTT. Translation gives CASSLFRTANTEAFF.

The genes are TRBV6-6 and TRBJ1-6; 9 nucleotides line up with TRBD1. J was trimmed by 6 bases and V by 5 bases; bases with no gene match: 8. CDR3 size: 16 residues. CDR1 is MNHNY, CDR2 SVGAGI, per germline (reference sequence). The CDR3 bases are TGTGCCAGCAGTCCGGACAGGGGACGGGGTAATTCACCCCTCCACTTT. Translating gives CASSPDRGRGNSPLHF.

This chain uses TRBV18 with TRBJ2-7, with 8 bases identical to TRBD1. Germline loops: CDR1 KGHSH, CDR2 LQKENI. This CDR3 comprises 17 residues. V gave up 0 bases and J gave up 6 bases; unmatched junction bases: 13. The CDR3 here is CASSPPFVRTGFFEQYF. In DNA, the CDR3 is TGTGCCAGCTCACCACCCTTTGTCAGGACAGGGTTCTTCGAGCAGTACTTC.

This clone was counted a few times. The V gene is TRBV13, the J gene TRBJ1-1, with TRBD1 matching over 7 bases. This CDR3 is 16 amino acids long. V trimming: 1 base; J trimming: 2 bases; junction bases outside the gene matches: 7. Germline V gives CDR1 PRHDT, CDR2 FYEKMQ (reference sequence). CDR3 residues: CASSLVPGQSNTEAFF. Written as DNA, the CDR3 is TGTGCCAGCAGCTTAGTCCCGGGACAGAGTAACACTGAAGCTTTCTTT.

The chain combines TRBV7-8 with TRBJ2-7; D call uncertain. From germline, CDR1 is SGHVS and CDR2 FQNEAQ. Trimming cost V 2 bases and J 6 bases, with 5 bases left between them. The CDR3 runs to 11 residues. CDR3 region: CASSLKGEQYF. As DNA, the CDR3 is TGTGCCAGCAGCTTAAAGGGCGAGCAGTACTTC.

The V and J genes are TRBV2 and TRBJ2-2; either TRBD1 or TRBD2 may supply D (5 bases each). The CDR3 length is 16 residues. In germline, CDR1 is SNHLY, CDR2 FYNNEI. The germline V and J ends were trimmed by 8 bases and 3 bases, with 19 bases remaining between them. The CDR3 coding sequence is TGTGCCAGCCTCCGGGACCCCAATTCCTACACCGGGGAGCTGTTTTTT. Protein: CASLRDPNSYTGELFF.

In its sample, this clone was seen a few times. The chain recombines TRBV27 with TRBJ2-1, with 12 bases identical to TRBD2. V lost 6 bases and J lost 7; bases outside the gene matches: 10. CDR1 is MNHEY and CDR2 is SMNVEV in the germline V gene (reference sequence). The CDR3 contains 16 residues. CDR3 DNA: TGTGCCAGCAGGAACCTAGCGGGAGGGCGCGATAATGAGCAGTTCTTC. Translating it yields CASRNLAGGRDNEQFF.

This rearrangement joins TRBV6-5 to TRBJ1-1; D is unresolved. Germline lookup yields CDR1 MNHEY and CDR2 SVGAGI. V dropped 6 bases and J dropped 0 bases, with 11 bases sitting between them. This CDR3 contains 14 residues. CDR3 DNA sequence: TGTGCCAGCAGACTTCGCAACTTGAACACTGAAGCTTTCTTT. This sequence encodes CASRLRNLNTEAFF.

The rearrangement joins TRBV2 to TRBJ2-3; possibly TRBD1 for D (5 bases). CDR3 size: 15 residues. The V gene lost 5 bases and the J gene lost 2 bases, with 14 bases spanning the gap. Germline V lookup: CDR1 SNHLY, CDR2 FYNNEI. The CDR3 sequence is CASSSGRDLTDTQYF. The CDR3 DNA follows: TGTGCCAGCAGTTCGGGCAGGGATCTCACAGATACGCAGTATTTT.

The V and J genes are TRBV6-6 and TRBJ1-5, with 7 bases lining up with TRBD1. This CDR3 contains 15 residues. J was trimmed by 4 bases and V by 7 bases; bases with no gene match: 10. Germline CDR1 reads MNHNY; CDR2 reads SVGAGI (reference sequence). The CDR3 loop reads CASIKDRRGNQPQHF. In DNA, the CDR3 is TGTGCCAGCATAAAGGACAGGCGGGGAAATCAGCCCCAGCATTTT.